This TCR beta chain originates from a study of CD8 T cells in ankylosing spondylitis (dated by TCRdb to about 2017). Context from the whole study: The study set out to find disease-linked TCR variants by profiling T cell receptor beta repertoires in ankylosing spondylitis patients and healthy donors. The whole study cohort included 108 healthy donors and 25 ankylosing spondylitis patients. Peripheral blood was sampled, and synovial fluid was also collected from ankylosing spondylitis patients. The paper as a whole reports these results and caveats: Some motif variants had previously been reported in the synovial fluid and blood of reactive arthritis patients, which suggests shared mechanisms of disease initiation. According to the report, matched synovial fluid samples from ankylosing spondylitis patients were significantly enriched for the disease-linked clones. The disease-linked clones showed a CD8+ phenotype and occurred at relatively low frequencies in peripheral blood. Blood from ankylosing spondylitis patients appeared to be characterized by a TCR beta motif composed of eight highly homologous amino acid variants.

This sample was sequenced with an Illumina HiSeq 2500. Quantitative 5'-RACE with molecular barcodes was the method used to prepare the TCR beta libraries. The authors processed their data as follows. To identify disease-linked TCR variants, a new computational method was used, one built on a probabilistic model of VDJ rearrangement. Starting from the raw public reads, TCRdb applied fastp trimming at Q25, assembled clones with MiXCR and retained in-frame beta chains. Rows with one shared CDR3 protein collapse into an entry with the most common genes and DNA. Clone size and V and J calls follow TCRdb, not the original study. For this sample the table gives about 540,000 distinct CDR3 sequences, of which 12% were detected only once. Approximately 6.2% of the sample rests with the top ten. Comments on this clonotype: Its antigen is still unknown. The record has no base qualities; no much larger clone is one base away.

Relative to germline, V is missing 4 bases and J is missing 0 bases, with 15 bases of the junction outside any gene match. The cysteine opens and the phenylalanine closes a CDR3 of 18 amino acids. Only the CDR3 region is kept as DNA, spanning 54 bases read in frame from base 1. This TCR derives from a male donor with ankylosing spondylitis. The chain couples TRBV12-3 or TRBV12-4 to TRBJ2-7, and 7 junction bases match TRBD2. The source material was blood, either unsorted or a sorted T cell fraction (not recorded which). The nucleotides are TGTGCCAGCAGTTCATCCCTCCAAGCGGGGCCCCCCTCCTACGAGCAGTACTTC. Translated, it gives CASSSSLQAGPPSYEQYF.